This TCR beta chain was recorded in a study of blood T cell repertoires in COVID-19. The data were produced by immunoSEQ multiplex PCR, yet TCRdb's version contains in-frame clones alone and is incomplete. Found here are 110,000 to 150,000 clones, approximately 80% of them singletons; the top ten hold around 1.6%. V lost 0 bases to trimming and J lost 7 bases, with 11 bases between them. Looked up from germline, CDR1 is SGDLS and CDR2 is YYNGEE. The CDR3 spans 14 residues. Sequencing input: PBMCs or T cells enriched from blood (not recorded which). The receptor comes from a woman between 18 and 30 years old who had been exposed to COVID-19. The V call is TRBV9, the J call TRBJ2-1; D not certain. The CDR3 protein is CASSVGPPGNEQFF. CDR3 nucleotides: TGTGCCAGCAGCGTAGGCCCGCCGGGTAATGAGCAGTTCTTC.